The 2 T cell receptor beta chains below all came from one sample that was sequenced in a study of persistence of HIV-infected CD4 T cells (dated by TCRdb to about 2020). The immunoSEQ hsTCRB assay version 4, run in survey mode, was used to sequence TCRbeta repertoires from genomic DNA. Here the immuneACCESS table is served through TCRdb, limited to in-frame sequences with V and J called. Missing clones are a known gap in these copies; in checked studies unresolved V genes cover under half, and the rest lacks a known reason. Recorded for this sample are 40,000 to 60,000 clones; 85% to 90% of them occurred a single time. 3.3% of the sample goes to the ten largest clones. The meaning of the sample's treatment or condition label: suppressive antiretroviral therapy. As a nonspecific positive control representing the CD4+ T cell repertoire, cells were stimulated with anti-CD3/anti-CD28 magnetic beads. Responding CD4+ T cells were sorted by upregulation of both CD40 ligand and CD69.

Their specific antigens are unknown. The sample consisted of CD4+ T cells sorted from PBMCs after approximately 19-hour stimulation, taken from a patient who received antiretroviral therapy. Reading the label with the study, this specimen's cell subset or site is: CD40L+CD69+ CD4 T cells responding to anti-CD3/anti-CD28 beads, representing the overall repertoire. The receptors stem from an adult woman with HIV who was CMV-seropositive.

The chain joins TRBV28 to TRBJ1-2; no definite D call. The germline V gene encodes CDR1 MDHEN and CDR2 SYDVKM. With 6 bases removed from V and 8 bases from J, the gap between germline ends came to 19 bases. CDR3 length: 14 amino acids. CDR3 nucleotides: TGTGCCAGCAGCCCCGAGGGTACCCCTGGGGGCTACACCTTC. As protein: CASSPEGTPGGYTF.

The V and J genes are TRBV4-3 and TRBJ1-2; D is unclear. The CDR3 consists of 16 residues. Trimming stripped 1 base from V and 0 bases from J, with 12 bases between. CDR1 is LGHNA and CDR2 is YSLEER in the germline V gene. The CDR3, as DNA: TGCGCCAGCAGCCAAGTCATCGGCGGTACTAACTATGGCTACACCTTC. It translates to CASSQVIGGTNYGYTF.